This is a list of T cell receptor beta chains from one sample in a study of CD8 T cells in ankylosing spondylitis. TCRdb re-analysed the 5' RACE reads in MiXCR, keeping a single row per CDR3 protein. The sample holds 230,000 or so distinct CDR3 sequences; over 15% are singletons and the top ten take approximately 32%. The sequencing input was blood, either unsorted or a sorted T cell fraction (not recorded which). The receptor set was obtained from a male donor with ankylosing spondylitis or in good health (not recorded which). CDR3s leave out the opening cysteine and the closing phenylalanine or tryptophan.

cdr3_length,j_call,v_call,cdr3_aa
8,TRBJ2-1,TRBV20-1,SARVVEQF
15,TRBJ2-2,TRBV4-1,ASSQYPPGDNTGELF
14,TRBJ2-4,TRBV5-1,ASSLGVDLAKNIQY
13,TRBJ2-7,TRBV29-1,SVEGYAAFGWEQY
15,TRBJ2-7,TRBV5-1,ASSHREGLAEIYEQY
16,TRBJ2-1,TRBV5-1,ASSSGPFSGLASNEQF
12,TRBJ2-7,TRBV4-1,ASSQDYLAYEQY
12,TRBJ1-6,TRBV7-2,ASSAFGDPSPLH
12,TRBJ2-3,TRBV11-3,ASSPTGGSDTQY
14,TRBJ2-3,TRBV6-2/TRBV6-3,ASKGNRVDLADTQY
12,TRBJ2-7,TRBV7-9,ASSLNEYGVEQY
13,TRBJ2-1,TRBV7-9,ASSALTSSYNEQF
14,TRBJ2-3,TRBV7-2,ASSLVASGSPDTQY
17,TRBJ2-1,TRBV20-1,CAIGRQKEAAEYGGEQF
12,TRBJ2-7,TRBV27,ASSLFGGPYEQY
11,TRBJ2-7,TRBV29-1,SVDGAGAYEQY
11,TRBJ2-7,TRBV12-3/TRBV12-4,ASSSVSPYEQY
15,TRBJ2-1,TRBV18,ASSPPGRCSRNNEQF
14,TRBJ2-3,TRBV7-9,ASSLDPSASTDTQY
12,TRBJ1-6,TRBV5-8,ASSLDSQNSPLH
12,TRBJ2-5,TRBV18,ASSPYQGEETQY
13,TRBJ2-7,TRBV4-3,ASSPAWTGGYEQY
12,TRBJ2-1,TRBV20-1,SATSSGVYNEQF
11,TRBJ2-7,TRBV7-9,ASSLVNSGEQY
13,TRBJ2-1,TRBV27,ASSSGTSGKNEQF
15,TRBJ2-1,TRBV11-2,ASSLRPEILGGDEQF
13,TRBJ2-5,TRBV9,ASSGGRSDQETQY
15,TRBJ2-3,TRBV4-1,ASSPRELAGITDTQY
12,TRBJ1-1,TRBV5-1,ASSAHREGTEAF
13,TRBJ2-3,TRBV4-2,ASSDRAGPTDTQY
14,TRBJ2-1,TRBV29-1,SVAGPAGERGGEQF
10,TRBJ1-2,TRBV28,ASSPSVGGYT
12,TRBJ2-1,TRBV12-3/TRBV12-4,ASSHSGGYNEQF
10,TRBJ1-2,TRBV29-1,SVGTSRDGYT
13,TRBJ2-2,TRBV4-1,ASSQSRDLGGELF
11,TRBJ2-1,TRBV28,ASRAEGDNEQF
13,TRBJ2-7,TRBV27,ATSHSGPRIYEQY
14,TRBJ2-6,TRBV29-1,SVGDRVDSGANVLT
14,TRBJ2-5,TRBV15,ATSRAVVGLKETQY
14,TRBJ2-3,TRBV9,ASSRPGQGASDTQY
11,TRBJ2-7,TRBV11-2,ASGGTVGAEQY
13,TRBJ1-5,TRBV20-1,SARDPGNSNQPQH
15,TRBJ2-1,TRBV27,ASSLHSPAGGGNEQF
14,TRBJ2-1,TRBV4-2,ASSLETSDRYNEQF
12,TRBJ2-7,TRBV7-6,ASSPPGSRGEQY
14,TRBJ2-1,TRBV24-1,ATSAMGDGLYNEQF
15,TRBJ2-5,TRBV4-3,ASSQDIGTGERETQY
13,TRBJ2-2,TRBV6-2/TRBV6-3,ASRQRTLNTGELF
21,TRBJ2-7,TRBV12-3/TRBV12-4,ASSLVLVGPSGLAEVLTYEQY
11,TRBJ1-5,TRBV28,ASSLSSNQPQH
11,TRBJ2-7,TRBV29-1,SAGTGGGYEQY
13,TRBJ2-7,TRBV7-9,ASSLAEGDPYEQY
10,TRBJ1-1,TRBV20-1,SGGEGITEAF
12,TRBJ2-7,TRBV9,ASSADRKRYEQY
15,TRBJ1-5,TRBV24-1,ATSDLCGRETNQPQH
12,TRBJ2-1,TRBV7-8,ASSPSKGANEQF
13,TRBJ2-5,TRBV27,ASSPVGLAEETQY
11,TRBJ2-7,TRBV27,ASSFRGGYEQY
16,TRBJ2-3,TRBV4-3,ASSQGHNRQLMTDTQY